The 17 T cell receptor beta chains below all came from one sample that was sequenced in a study of cytotoxic CD8 clonotypes in ibrutinib-treated CLL. Produced via immunoSEQ multiplex PCR; TCRdb's table is partial and in-frame only. Here the sample spans some 160,000 clones, more than 65% being singletons. This sample comprised PBMCs, obtained after 12 months of ibrutinib treatment. Receptor source: a human donor with chronic lymphocytic leukemia.

The J gene is TRBJ1-1, the V gene TRBV28; D is perhaps TRBD1 (5 bases). This CDR3 is built from 14 residues. The germline V and J ends were trimmed by 5 bases and 11 bases, with 21 bases remaining between them. From germline, CDR1 is MDHEN and CDR2 SYDVKM. The chain's CDR3 is CASSPYHNSGHAFF. In nucleotides, the CDR3 is TGTGCCAGCAGTCCCTATCACAACTCCGGACACGCTTTCTTT.

This chain uses TRBV6-6 with TRBJ2-7; 8 bases are a match to TRBD1. Germline trimming cut 7 bases from V and 6 bases from J; bases unmatched to any gene: 11. The CDR3 runs 14 residues. Germline V CDR1 and CDR2: MNHNY, SVGAGI (reference sequence). CDR3 DNA: TGTGCCAGCACCAATAACGACAGGGGAGGCGAGCAGTACTTC. Amino acid sequence: CASTNNDRGGEQYF.

The table lists this clone with a few counts. V usage is TRBV19 and J usage is TRBJ2-2; D possibly corresponds to TRBD2 (6 bases). Germline V gene lookup returns CDR1 LNHDA and CDR2 SQIVND (reference sequence). The CDR3 runs to 17 residues. Trimming shortened V by 5 bases and J by 0 bases, and 16 bases separated the two germline ends. The CDR3: CASSAQPPGANTGELFF. Written as DNA, the CDR3 is TGTGCCAGTAGTGCCCAGCCCCCGGGGGCGAACACCGGGGAGCTGTTTTTT.

This clone has only one observation. This sequence joins TRBV29-1 and TRBJ1-2; 7 nucleotides agree with TRBD1. Germline V gives CDR1 SQVTM, CDR2 ANQGSEA. CDR3 length: 13 amino acids. V gave up 4 bases and J gave up 5 bases; unmatched junction bases: 7. The CDR3 region has the DNA TGCAGCGTTGTCAACGACAGGGTTTATGGCTACACCTTC. Amino acids: CSVVNDRVYGYTF.

For the CDR3, the DNA is TGTGCCAGCAGCTTAGGGAAATTTGGGGATGGCTACACCTTC. This codes for CASSLGKFGDGYTF. The genes are TRBV7-2 and TRBJ1-2, with D hard to call. The CDR3 length is 14 residues. Germline V CDR1 and CDR2: SGHTA, FQGNSA. With 1 base removed from V and 6 bases from J, the gap between germline ends came to 12 bases.

This clone was recorded only once. V is TRBV19 and J is TRBJ2-1; D unclear. The germline CDR1 and CDR2 sequences are LNHDA and SQIVND (reference sequence). The CDR3 is made up of 15 amino acids. V lost 0 bases and J 0 bases, leaving 6 bases between the germline ends. The CDR3 sequence: CASSIDGRSYNEQFF. The CDR3, as DNA: TGTGCCAGTAGTATAGATGGCCGCTCCTACAATGAGCAGTTCTTC. Looking up the rest from reference TRBV19 and TRBJ2-1 gives the full variable domain: DGGITQSPKYLFRKEGQNVTLSCEQNLNHDAMYWYRQDPGQGLRLIYYSQIVNDFQKGDIAEGYSVSREKKESFPLTVTSAQKNPTAFYLCASSIDGRSYNEQFFGPGTRLTVL.

The genes are TRBV10-3 and TRBJ2-5; 9 positions agree with TRBD2. J gave up 6 bases and V 6 bases, and 11 bases lay outside the gene matches. CDR1 and CDR2 (germline): ENHRY, SYGVKD. The CDR3 spans 15 residues. The CDR3 protein is CAISPGLSGGKTQYF. CDR3 DNA: TGTGCCATCAGCCCGGGACTAAGCGGGGGGAAGACCCAGTACTTC.

In its sample, this clone was seen once. The V call is TRBV7-1, the J call TRBJ2-1; TRBD2 is a possible D gene (6 bases). TRBV7-1 is an ORF for which the function is uncertain. The CDR3 is 15 residues long. Trimming took off 4 bases at V and 0 bases at J, with 10 bases between the two ends. Here the CDR3 reads CASSLVGSSYNEQFF. The CDR3 region has the DNA TGTGCCAGCAGCTTAGTCGGGAGCTCCTACAATGAGCAGTTCTTC.

The chain uses TRBV4-2 and TRBJ2-3; 9 bases map to TRBD2. This CDR3 comprises 17 residues. Germline V gene sequence: CDR1 LGHNA, CDR2 YNFKEQ. With V trimmed by 4 bases and J by 4 bases, 12 bases remained unmatched. The CDR3 DNA is TGTGCCAGCAGCCCCCTGGGGGGGACTAGCTCCGCAGATACGCAGTATTTT. It yields the protein CASSPLGGTSSADTQYF.

In DNA, the CDR3 is TGTGCCAGCAGCTTGGCGCCGGACAGGGGTTATCGCAATCAGCCCCAGCATTTT. Translation: CASSLAPDRGYRNQPQHF. The chain couples TRBV28 to TRBJ1-5, with 9 bases identical to TRBD1. V lost 6 bases, J lost 2 bases, and 14 bases stayed unmatched. Germline values: CDR1 MDHEN, CDR2 SYDVKM. The CDR3 covers 18 residues.

The J gene is TRBJ1-1, the V gene TRBV6-6; D perhaps matches TRBD1 (5 bases). The germline gives CDR1 MNHNY, CDR2 SVGAGI (reference sequence). V shed 2 bases and J shed 4 bases, with 14 bases lying between them. This CDR3 spans 15 amino acids. The CDR3 bases are TGTGCCAGCAGTTACCCTGACAGCATCGTCACTGAAGCTTTCTTT. This codes for CASSYPDSIVTEAFF.

This chain's CDR3 is CASSRDRGPYTGELFF. For the CDR3, the DNA is TGTGCCAGCAGTAGGGACAGGGGGCCATACACCGGGGAGCTGTTTTTT. The chain combines TRBV2 with TRBJ2-2, with 12 bases aligning to TRBD1. CDR1 is SNHLY, CDR2 FYNNEI, per germline. V shed 5 bases and J 3 bases; nucleotides not matched to a gene: 4. The CDR3 consists of 16 residues.

The chain recombines TRBV9 with TRBJ2-1; 8 bases match TRBD2. The junction had 3 bases not matched to a gene; V was cut back by 0 bases and J by 4 bases. The CDR3 loop spans 15 amino acids. From germline, CDR1 is SGDLS and CDR2 YYNGEE. CDR3 nucleotides: TGTGCCAGCAGCGTAGACAGCGGGAGTTACAATGAGCAGTTCTTC. This codes for CASSVDSGSYNEQFF. The full variable domain, completed using reference TRBV9 and TRBJ2-1, is DSGVTQTPKHLITATGQRVTLRCSPRSGDLSVYWYQQSLDQGLQFLIQYYNGEERAKGNILERFSAQQFPDLHSELNLSSLELGDSALYFCASSVDSGSYNEQFFGPGTRLTVL.

The rearrangement joins TRBV7-2 to TRBJ1-5, with TRBD1 identical over 7 bases. V dropped 5 bases and J dropped 3; count of bases not matched to a gene: 19. The length of the CDR3 is 19 residues. Germline CDR1 is SGHTA and CDR2 is FQGNSA. The DNA of the CDR3 is TGTGCCAGCAGCCCCAACTACCGGGACAGCAGGCGTTTCAATCAGCCCCAGCATTTT. It encodes CASSPNYRDSRRFNQPQHF.

The chain carries TRBV5-1 and TRBJ1-4, with unresolved D. Germline V gene sequence: CDR1 SGHRS, CDR2 YFSETQ. The CDR3 runs to 14 residues. The V and J ends lost 0 bases and 0 bases respectively, with 3 bases between them. The CDR3 sequence is CASSLAATNEKLFF. CDR3 sequence (DNA): TGCGCCAGCAGCTTGGCAGCAACTAATGAAAAACTGTTTTTT.

The gene calls are TRBV7-2 and TRBJ1-2; tentative D call: TRBD1 (5 bases). Trimming shortened V by 5 bases and J by 5 bases, and 15 bases separated the two germline ends. From germline, CDR1 is SGHTA and CDR2 FQGNSA. CDR3 length equals 14 residues. The DNA for the CDR3 is TGTGCCAGCAGCCGAGAGGAGGGGACGTATGGCTACACCTTC. Its protein product is CASSREEGTYGYTF.

This clone was detected a few times. The CDR3 loop reads CASTPGQGTTGNTIYF. For the CDR3, the DNA is TGTGCCAGCACCCCTGGACAGGGGACTACTGGAAACACCATATATTTT. The chain employs TRBV2 and TRBJ1-3; TRBD1 matches 9 bases. This CDR3 has 16 residues. The germline gives CDR1 SNHLY, CDR2 FYNNEI. Trimming at V came to 7 bases and at J to 2 bases, leaving 9 bases not matched to a gene. The complete variable domain, with remaining parts taken from reference TRBV2 and TRBJ1-3, reads EPEVTQTPSHQVTQMGQEVILRCVPISNHLYFYWYRQILGQKVEFLVSFYNNEISEKSEIFDDQFSVERPDGSNFTLKIRSTKLEDSAMYFCASTPGQGTTGNTIYFGEGSWLTVV.